Listed here is a single T cell receptor beta chain. Its target is not known. TCRdb keeps only in-frame clones here, not all; method: immunoSEQ multiplex PCR. Among approximately 2.3 million clones listed, just over 90% were seen once. Germline CDR1 SGHTA, CDR2 FQGNSA. The CDR3 extends over 12 amino acids. The trim removed 5 bases at V and 11 bases at J, leaving 8 bases unmatched. These data are taken from a study of shared clonotypes between healthy human individuals. Overall study results and limits: Naive subsets generally had larger estimated richness than memory subsets.

Into CD45RA+ naive and CD45RA-negative memory subsets, the CD4+ cells were split. The sequence came from a man aged 18 to 29 in good health. Some clones in this sample may be carry-over from other donors' samples. The material sequenced was naive CD4+ T cells from PBMCs. Subset indicated: CD45RA+ positively selected. The chain links TRBV7-2 to TRBJ1-1; 7 bases fit TRBD1. CDR3 protein: CASSPRQGLAFF. For the CDR3, the DNA is TGTGCCAGCAGCCCCCGACAGGGCTTGGCTTTCTTT. Using reference TRBV7-2 and TRBJ1-1 for the parts outside the CDR3, the full variable domain is GAGVSQSPSNKVTEKGKDVELRCDPISGHTALYWYRQSLGQGLEFLIYFQGNSAPDKSGLPSDRFSAERTGGSVSTLTIQRTQQEDSAVYLCASSPRQGLAFFGQGTRLTVV.